One sample yielded the 9 T cell receptor beta chains listed below, sequenced in a study of T cells in Graves' hyperthyroidism and ophthalmopathy. Regions amplified from RNA transcripts were the TCR beta CDR3 regions. During a first-round RT-PCR of the TCR CDR3, the HTBI primer set was used. Via MiXCR, TCRdb re-called the multiplex PCR reads, giving one row per CDR3 protein. The data contain around 520,000 distinct CDR3 sequences, approximately 24% of them seen just once; the ten biggest clones take up roughly 10%. The sample consisted of blood. These receptors were collected from a woman in her 30s with Graves' ophthalmopathy.

There are many counts of this clonotype. This chain uses TRBV6-1 with TRBJ2-7; possibly TRBD1 for D (6 bases). This CDR3 is built from 16 residues. V shed 3 bases and J shed 0 bases, with 15 bases lying between them. Germline V gene lookup returns CDR1 MNHNS and CDR2 SASEGT. CDR3 bases: TGTGCCAGCAGTGATTTGGGGGCCCTCACCTCCTACGAGCAGTACTTC. Translating it yields CASSDLGALTSYEQYF.

In its sample, this clonotype was seen many times. The CDR3 is CASSLLGDGSYEQYF. CDR3 coding DNA: TGTGCCAGCAGTTTATTAGGGGACGGCTCCTACGAGCAGTACTTC. The chain joins TRBV27 to TRBJ2-7, with D perhaps TRBD1 or TRBD2 (5 bases each). The germline CDR1 and CDR2 sequences are MNHEY and SMNVEV (reference sequence). V was shortened by 1 base and J by 0 bases, with 10 bases between the two germline ends. The CDR3 is made up of 15 amino acids.

The J gene is TRBJ2-5, the V gene TRBV6-2 or TRBV6-3; D may be TRBD1 (6 bases). This CDR3 comprises 15 residues. The germline V gene encodes CDR1 MNHEY and CDR2 SVGEGT. Trimming pared 0 bases from V and 4 bases from J, leaving 12 bases between. The chain's CDR3 is CASSYSDRELETQYF. The CDR3 region has the DNA TGTGCCAGCAGTTACTCGGACAGAGAGTTAGAGACCCAGTACTTC.

There are many counts of this clonotype. This chain joins TRBV19 and TRBJ2-2, with D possibly being TRBD1 (5 bases). CDR1 and CDR2 (germline): LNHDA, SQIVND (reference sequence). Trimming left V 1 base short and J 1 base short, with 10 bases between. This CDR3 comprises 16 residues. The CDR3 is CASSIGQTENTGELFF. In nucleotides, the CDR3 is TGTGCCAGTAGTATAGGGCAGACAGAGAACACCGGGGAGCTGTTTTTT.

The gene calls are TRBV3-1 and TRBJ2-7, with D perhaps TRBD2 (7 bases). Germline lookup yields CDR1 LGHDT and CDR2 YNNKEL (reference sequence). V was trimmed by 0 bases and J by 2 bases, leaving 14 bases between them. This CDR3 has 16 amino acids. CDR3 nucleotides: TGTGCCAGCAGCCAAGATCTTGCGGGGGCCCCCTACGAGCAGTACTTC. Amino acids: CASSQDLAGAPYEQYF.

In this sample, this clonotype turned up many times. The chain joins TRBV7-2 to TRBJ2-5, with 10 bases that match TRBD1. Germline trimming cut 4 bases from V and 5 bases from J; bases unmatched to any gene: 7. The CDR3 has 15 residues. Germline CDR1 is SGHTA and CDR2 is FQGNSA. The CDR3 nucleotides are TGTGCCAGCAGCTGGGACAGGGGACGCGGGGAGACCCAGTACTTC. This sequence encodes CASSWDRGRGETQYF. Full variable domain (missing parts from reference TRBV7-2 and TRBJ2-5): GAGVSQSPSNKVTEKGKDVELRCDPISGHTALYWYRQSLGQGLEFLIYFQGNSAPDKSGLPSDRFSAERTGGSVSTLTIQRTQQEDSAVYLCASSWDRGRGETQYFGPGTRLLVL.

The V gene is TRBV20-1, the J gene TRBJ1-5; 7 positions match TRBD1. The CDR3 consists of 16 residues. The germline V gene encodes CDR1 DFQATT and CDR2 SNEGSKA (reference sequence). After removal of 3 bases from V and 0 bases from J, the junction contained 8 bases not matched to a gene. The CDR3 DNA reads as TGCAGTGCTAGGGGCCGACAGGGTTATAGCAATCAGCCCCAGCATTTT. Translation gives CSARGRQGYSNQPQHF.

This clonotype occurred many times. J is TRBJ1-2 and V is TRBV27, with a possible D match to TRBD1 (6 bases). Germline-derived CDR1 and CDR2 are MNHEY and SMNVEV (reference sequence). There are 13 residues in the CDR3. Trimming removed 3 bases at V and 4 bases at J, with 9 bases between. The CDR3 region has the DNA TGTGCCAGCAGTTTCCAGGGGCCCTATGGCTACACCTTC. Its protein is CASSFQGPYGYTF.

This clonotype was detected many times. The V call is TRBV20-1, the J call TRBJ2-5, with TRBD2 matching over 9 bases. Germline values: CDR1 DFQATT, CDR2 SNEGSKA (reference sequence). The V and J ends lost 3 bases and 5 bases, in that order; junction bases with no gene match: 10. CDR3 length: 15 residues. CDR3 sequence: CSARPGGGAGETQYF. In DNA, the CDR3 is TGCAGTGCTAGGCCTGGCGGGGGGGCCGGGGAGACCCAGTACTTC.